Detailed here is one TCR beta chain. This entry belongs to a study of metastatic and nonmetastatic thyroid tumors. Study context: The comparison covered peripheral blood and tumor or nodule tissue in malignant and benign thyroid patients.

Patients were all untreated before their thyroid surgery. Using MiXCR, TCRdb reanalyzed the PCR reads. The sample lists more than 13,000 clones; about 31% were seen once. V lost 8 bases and J lost 7; bases outside the gene matches: 16. CDR1 is LNHNV, CDR2 YYDKDF, per germline (reference sequence). The CDR3 runs to 15 residues. V is TRBV15 and J is TRBJ2-7; TRBD1 agrees at 8 bases. The clonotype originates from a male donor with papillary thyroid cancer or a benign thyroid nodule (not recorded which). Some clones in this sample may be carry-over from other donors' samples. What was sequenced was tumor tissue. CDR3 residues: CATVAPQGDIYEQYF. The CDR3 coding sequence is TGTGCCACCGTGGCCCCACAGGGGGACATATATGAGCAGTACTTC.